These T cell receptor beta chains were read from a single sample in a study of cytomegalovirus exposure and HLA in healthy donors. The data were produced by immunoSEQ multiplex PCR, yet TCRdb's version contains in-frame clones alone and is incomplete. The repertoire holds around 130,000 clones, with more than 70% as singletons. The sequencing sample was made of PBMCs. All receptors come from a man aged 25 to 40 in good health and CMV-seronegative. Each CDR3 is given without its conserved first and last residue. The order of the fields is clone size, CDR3 length, J gene, V gene, CDR3 protein. Clone size is not always given. Where it is, it says once, few, many or a class for expanded clones.

abundance: NA
len: 14
j_gene: TRBJ2-1
v_gene: TRBV18
CDR3aa: ASSPGTSGTLNEQF

abundance: NA
len: 12
j_gene: TRBJ2-2
v_gene: TRBV27
CDR3aa: ASSLGTSFGELF

abundance: NA
len: 11
j_gene: TRBJ2-2
v_gene: TRBV19
CDR3aa: ATRGQGLGELF

abundance: few
len: 13
j_gene: TRBJ2-7
v_gene: TRBV28
CDR3aa: ASGDRVKREREQY

abundance: once
len: 12
j_gene: TRBJ2-1
v_gene: TRBV6-5
CDR3aa: ASSYRGFKSEQF

abundance: NA
len: 13
j_gene: TRBJ1-1
v_gene: TRBV4-1
CDR3aa: ASSLLGTGGTEAF

abundance: NA
len: 13
j_gene: TRBJ2-7
v_gene: TRBV14
CDR3aa: ASSQGLGGIVEQY

abundance: NA
len: 9
j_gene: TRBJ2-7
v_gene: TRBV6-5
CDR3aa: ASSHKERQY

abundance: NA
len: 9
j_gene: TRBJ2-7
v_gene: TRBV6-5
CDR3aa: ASSGTEGQY

abundance: NA
len: 13
j_gene: TRBJ2-1
v_gene: TRBV29-1
CDR3aa: SAEGAGSSYNEQF

abundance: once
len: 14
j_gene: TRBJ1-3
v_gene: TRBV7-6
CDR3aa: ASSLGGTHSGNTIY

abundance: NA
len: 12
j_gene: TRBJ1-5
v_gene: TRBV30
CDR3aa: AWGTGTRIRPQH

abundance: NA
len: 13
j_gene: TRBJ2-1
v_gene: TRBV9
CDR3aa: ASSVALRRANEQF

abundance: NA
len: 12
j_gene: TRBJ1-1
v_gene: TRBV5-1
CDR3aa: ASSLFQEGTEAF

abundance: NA
len: 10
j_gene: TRBJ1-1
v_gene: TRBV29-1
CDR3aa: SGGQMNTEAF

abundance: NA
len: 14
j_gene: TRBJ1-1
v_gene: TRBV7-8
CDR3aa: ASRLQGLRPNTEAF

abundance: NA
len: 12
j_gene: TRBJ1-1
v_gene: TRBV27
CDR3aa: ASRTGGWGTEAF

abundance: few
len: 14
j_gene: TRBJ2-1
v_gene: TRBV4-3
CDR3aa: ASSQVTGGSYNEQF

abundance: NA
len: 12
j_gene: TRBJ1-5
v_gene: TRBV9
CDR3aa: ASSVAAGSQPQH

abundance: NA
len: 13
j_gene: TRBJ2-1
v_gene: TRBV15
CDR3aa: ATSRSLAGTNEQF

abundance: NA
len: 14
j_gene: TRBJ2-1
v_gene: TRBV7-2
CDR3aa: ASNMWTSGPYNEQF

abundance: NA
len: 14
j_gene: TRBJ2-1
v_gene: TRBV11-2
CDR3aa: ASSLDRPFQRGHGF

abundance: NA
len: 11
j_gene: TRBJ1-2
v_gene: TRBV7-6
CDR3aa: ASSLDPQGGYT

abundance: NA
len: 12
j_gene: TRBJ2-5
v_gene: TRBV5-6
CDR3aa: ASSSGQRRETQY

abundance: NA
len: 13
j_gene: TRBJ2-6
v_gene: TRBV19
CDR3aa: ASRGQGSGANVLT

abundance: NA
len: 9
j_gene: TRBJ2-1
v_gene: TRBV30
CDR3aa: AWNIYNEQF

abundance: NA
len: 14
j_gene: TRBJ2-1
v_gene: TRBV5-1
CDR3aa: ASSFGGGNSYNEQF

abundance: few
len: 12
j_gene: TRBJ1-2
v_gene: TRBV5-6
CDR3aa: ASRRGQGTYGYT

abundance: NA
len: 16
j_gene: TRBJ2-2
v_gene: TRBV4-3
CDR3aa: ASSQDFVGQGVSGELF